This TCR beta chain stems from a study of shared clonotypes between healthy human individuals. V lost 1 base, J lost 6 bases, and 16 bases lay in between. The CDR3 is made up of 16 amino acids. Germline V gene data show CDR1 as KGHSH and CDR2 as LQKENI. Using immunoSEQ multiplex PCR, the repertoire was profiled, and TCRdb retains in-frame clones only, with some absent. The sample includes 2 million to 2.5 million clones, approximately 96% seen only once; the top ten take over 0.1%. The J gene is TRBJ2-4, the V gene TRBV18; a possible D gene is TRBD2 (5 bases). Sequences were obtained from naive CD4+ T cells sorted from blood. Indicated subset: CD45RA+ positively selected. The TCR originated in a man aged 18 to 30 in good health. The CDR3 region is CASSPLLGIDINIQYF. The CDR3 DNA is TGTGCCAGCTCACCACTCCTCGGGATCGATATAAACATTCAGTACTTC.